The 10 T cell receptor beta chains given below trace back to one sample, sequenced in a study of Ad26.COV2.S vaccination and SARS-CoV-2 variants. Regarding treatment: some 20 received Ad26.COV2.S at low or high dose, single or two shots; a few received placebo; per-sample allocation not given. Day 63 after the first vaccine or placebo injection was the time point for sampling. The method was immunoSEQ multiplex PCR; TCRdb's version includes in-frame clones alone and lacks a portion of them. The sample has 440,000 or so clones, roughly 90% seen once. The source was peripheral blood, collected in a trial of Ad26.COV2.S vaccine versus placebo. These receptor sequences come from a person aged 18-60 years who received the Ad26.COV2.S COVID-19 vaccine or a placebo.

The rearrangement uses TRBV2 and TRBJ2-2, with D hard to call. CDR1 and CDR2 (germline): SNHLY, FYNNEI. The CDR3 sequence is 14 residues long. The V gene lost 5 bases and the J gene lost 5 bases, with 12 bases spanning the gap. The CDR3 nucleotides are TGTGCCAGCAGTCCAGTCCTTGAAACCGGGGAGCTGTTTTTT. This translates into CASSPVLETGELFF.

V is TRBV6-6 and J is TRBJ1-1; the D is unclear. The CDR3 length is 12 residues. Germline CDR1 and CDR2: MNHNY and SVGAGI (reference sequence). V was shortened by 7 bases and J by 1 base, with 7 bases between the two germline ends. The CDR3: CASKAGNTEAFF. Here the CDR3 DNA reads TGTGCCAGCAAAGCCGGGAACACTGAAGCTTTCTTT.

The rearrangement joins TRBV5-5 to TRBJ1-4; TRBD1 aligns across 12 bases. V lost 6 bases to trimming and J lost 9 bases; unmatched junction nucleotides: 12. The CDR3 runs 16 residues. In germline, CDR1 is SGHKS, CDR2 YYEKEE (reference sequence). CDR3: CASTLTPRDRGQKLFF. CDR3 bases: TGTGCCAGCACCCTGACTCCCCGGGACAGGGGGCAAAAACTGTTTTTT.

On this clone itself: The same CDR3 also results from other DNA sequences found in this sample. V gene TRBV6-5 combines with J gene TRBJ2-7; the D is unclear. The CDR3 extends over 14 amino acids. The V gene lost 0 bases and the J gene lost 1 base, with 7 bases spanning the gap. Germline V gene data show CDR1 as MNHEY and CDR2 as SVGAGI. The CDR3 loop reads CASSYSSGSYEQYF. In DNA, the CDR3 is TGTGCCAGCAGTTACTCGTCAGGTTCCTACGAGCAGTACTTC.

The chain joins TRBV7-8 to TRBJ2-1, with a tentative D call TRBD2 (5 bases). The CDR3 has 11 residues. Germline CDR1 SGHVS, CDR2 FQNEAQ. V lost 5 bases to trimming and J lost 13 bases, with 12 bases between them. The CDR3 spells CASSVSREQFF. The CDR3 DNA follows: TGTGCCAGCAGCGTTAGCCGGGAACAGTTCTTC.

This chain uses TRBV30 with TRBJ1-1; tentative D call: TRBD1 (6 bases). Germline values: CDR1 GTSNPN, CDR2 SVGIG (reference sequence). CDR3 length equals 14 residues. V lost 5 bases, J lost 1 base, and 14 bases lay in between. In nucleotides, the CDR3 is TGTGCCTGGGCCCAGGGGCCTACGAACACTGAAGCTTTCTTT. Translated: CAWAQGPTNTEAFF. The whole variable domain, remainder taken from reference TRBV30 and TRBJ1-1, is SQTIHQWPATLVQPVGSPLSLECTVEGTSNPNLYWYRQAAGRGLQLLFYSVGIGQISSEVPQNLSASRPQDRQFILSSKKLLLSDSGFYLCAWAQGPTNTEAFFGQGTRLTVV.

V is TRBV19 and J is TRBJ2-5; 7 bases fit TRBD1. The ends lost 6 bases at V and 3 bases at J; junction bases unmatched: 7. Germline loops: CDR1 LNHDA, CDR2 SQIVND (reference sequence). CDR3 length: 14 residues. CDR3 in amino acids: CASSKAGGKETQYF. The CDR3 nucleotides read TGTGCCAGTAGCAAAGCAGGGGGTAAAGAGACCCAGTACTTC.

The rearrangement joins TRBV9 to TRBJ1-6; possibly TRBD1 for D (5 bases). V lost 0 bases and J 7 bases, leaving 14 bases between the germline ends. The CDR3 sequence is 16 residues long. Germline lookup yields CDR1 SGDLS and CDR2 YYNGEE. The CDR3 region has the DNA TGTGCCAGCAGCGTAGGCAGTGGGGGAGGCAATTCACCCCTCCACTTT. Translated, it gives CASSVGSGGGNSPLHF.

V is TRBV5-1 and J is TRBJ2-1; no definite D call. V lost 7 bases and J 5 bases, leaving 13 bases between the germline ends. CDR3 length equals 13 residues. Germline CDR1 SGHRS, CDR2 YFSETQ. The CDR3 bases are TGCGCCAGCCGGGCGGTCCGAAACAATGAGCAGTTCTTC. Its protein is CASRAVRNNEQFF.

This CDR3 reads CASSGGGSTEAFF. DNA of the CDR3: TGTGCCAGCAGCGGTGGAGGGAGCACTGAAGCTTTCTTT. The V gene is TRBV12-3 or TRBV12-4, the J gene TRBJ1-1; no firm D call. CDR3 length: 13 amino acids. V was trimmed by 6 bases and J by 4 bases, leaving 12 bases between them.